Listed below are T cell receptor beta chains from one sample, sequenced in a study of T cell responses to AZD1222 COVID-19 vaccine. Assay used: immunoSEQ multiplex PCR; TCRdb lists only in-frame clones, some missing. The sample yields about 97,000 clones, approximately 90% seen once. This sample comprised peripheral blood, obtained on day 0 of AZD1222 vaccination. The receptors derive from an adult in good health. CDR3s include the opening cysteine and the closing phenylalanine or tryptophan. A D gene is named only where the DNA matches it firmly. Clone size is shown for a subset of rows, as once, few, many or a class of expanded clone.

>once|TRBJ2-5|-|TRBV5-1
CASSASQGVAQETQYF
TGCGCCAGCAGCGCTTCCCAGGGAGTTGCCCAAGAGACCCAGTACTTC
>-|TRBJ2-1|-|TRBV20-1
CSARGRNEQFF
TGCAGTGCTAGAGGTCGCAATGAGCAGTTCTTC
>-|TRBJ1-2|-|TRBV3-1/TRBV3-2
CASSQDQGPGYTF
TGTGCCAGCAGCCAAGACCAAGGTCCGGGCTACACCTTC
>-|TRBJ1-4|TRBD1|TRBV7-3
CASSRGTATNEKLFF
TGTGCCAGCAGCCGTGGGACAGCAACTAATGAAAAACTGTTTTTT
>-|TRBJ2-3|-|TRBV5-1
CASSWGTPRGTDTQYF
TGCGCCAGCAGCTGGGGTACCCCTCGAGGCACAGATACGCAGTATTTT
>-|TRBJ2-3|TRBD2|TRBV9
CASSRSGVAGADTQYF
TGTGCCAGCAGCCGATCGGGGGTAGCGGGAGCGGATACGCAGTATTTT
>few|TRBJ1-2|-|TRBV4-1
CASSQDVAGANYGYTF
TGCGCCAGCAGCCAAGATGTGGCAGGGGCTAACTATGGCTACACCTTC
>-|TRBJ2-3|TRBD2|TRBV6-1
CASSEFLTGGPSATQYF
TGTGCCAGCAGTGAATTCCTGACGGGAGGGCCGTCGGCAACGCAGTATTTT
>-|TRBJ1-1|-|TRBV28
CASSRRGLTEAFF
TGTGCCAGCAGCCGTAGGGGGTTAACTGAAGCTTTCTTT
>-|TRBJ1-2|TRBD1|TRBV28
CASSRIGQGNYGYTF
TGTGCCAGCAGTCGGATCGGACAGGGTAACTATGGCTACACCTTC
>-|TRBJ2-1|TRBD2|TRBV6-5
CASSTTGTSGGGQFF
TGTGCCAGCAGTACGACCGGGACTAGCGGGGGAGGTCAGTTCTTC
>few|TRBJ1-6|-|TRBV10-3
CAISESGQNYSPLHF
TGTGCCATCAGTGAGTCGGGCCAAAATTATTCACCCCTCCACTTT
>-|TRBJ1-5|TRBD1|TRBV7-9
CASSLGAGTESFQPQHF
TGTGCCAGCAGCTTAGGGGCCGGGACAGAATCTTTTCAGCCCCAGCATTTT
>-|TRBJ1-6|-|TRBV6-5
CASSYSGDSPLHF
TGTGCCAGCAGTTACTCGGGGGATTCACCCCTCCACTTT
>once|TRBJ1-1|-|TRBV7-2
CASSLGRGNTEAFF
TGTGCCAGCAGCTTAGGGAGGGGTAACACTGAAGCTTTCTTT
>-|TRBJ1-2|TRBD1|TRBV19
CASSKRQGYDGYTF
TGTGCCAGTAGTAAAAGACAGGGATACGATGGCTACACCTTC
>-|TRBJ1-2|-|TRBV7-2
CASSLGPWGYTF
TGTGCCAGCAGCTTAGGACCCTGGGGCTACACCTTC
>-|TRBJ1-2|-|TRBV2
CASSPRPRENYGYTF
TGTGCCAGCAGCCCACGCCCCAGGGAGAACTATGGCTACACCTTC
>-|TRBJ2-7|-|TRBV15
CATSRGGLMSSYEQYF
TGTGCCACCAGCAGAGGGGGGCTGATGAGCTCCTACGAGCAGTACTTC
>-|TRBJ1-2|-|TRBV27
CASSFGGRNYGYTF
TGTGCCAGCAGTTTCGGGGGTAGGAACTATGGCTACACCTTC
>-|TRBJ1-1|TRBD1|TRBV7-2
CASRVTGTGGGTEAFF
TGTGCCAGCAGGGTCACCGGGACAGGGGGGGGCACTGAAGCTTTCTTT
>-|TRBJ1-1|-|TRBV30
CAWSMARANTEAFF
TGTGCCTGGAGTATGGCCAGGGCGAACACTGAAGCTTTCTTT
>-|TRBJ1-1|-|TRBV13
CASSLGARGRRTTEAFF
TGTGCCAGCAGCTTAGGGGCCCGGGGACGGCGAACCACTGAAGCTTTCTTT
>-|TRBJ2-2|TRBD2|TRBV29-1
CSAASGNTGELFF
TGCAGCGCAGCTAGCGGGAACACCGGGGAGCTGTTTTTT
>few|TRBJ1-2|-|TRBV28
CASSPPVSVHGYTF
TGTGCCAGCAGTCCCCCAGTAAGCGTACATGGCTACACCTTC
>-|TRBJ1-2|-|TRBV21-1
CASSKALFGGLPHYGYTF
TGTGCCAGCAGCAAAGCGCTTTTCGGGGGGCTCCCACACTATGGCTACACCTTC
>-|TRBJ1-1|-|TRBV28
CASSLINMNTEAFF
TGTGCCAGCAGCCTTATCAACATGAACACTGAAGCTTTCTTT
>-|TRBJ1-1|-|TRBV5-8
CASSLGYRVNTEAFF
TGTGCCAGCAGCCTAGGTTATAGAGTGAACACTGAAGCTTTCTTT
>-|TRBJ2-3|TRBD2|TRBV5-6
CASSLVGSGRATDTQYF
TGTGCCAGCAGCTTGGTGGGTAGCGGGAGGGCGACAGATACGCAGTATTTT
>-|TRBJ1-3|-|TRBV3-1/TRBV3-2
CASSQGGPGNTIYF
TGTGCCAGCAGCCAAGGGGGGCCGGGAAACACCATATATTTT
>-|TRBJ2-3|-|TRBV7-3
CASSRQATDTQYF
TGTGCCAGCAGCCGACAGGCCACAGATACGCAGTATTTT
>-|TRBJ1-1|TRBD1|TRBV4-2
CASSQPGQGNTEAFF
TGTGCCAGCAGCCAACCCGGACAGGGGAACACTGAAGCTTTCTTT
>few|TRBJ2-5|-|TRBV19
CASSIRFGSRQETQYF
TGTGCCAGTAGTATCCGGTTCGGTAGTCGGCAAGAGACCCAGTACTTC
>-|TRBJ1-6|TRBD1|TRBV10-3
CAIRAGTANSPLHF
TGTGCCATCAGGGCCGGGACAGCGAATTCACCCCTCCACTTT
>-|TRBJ1-4|-|TRBV28
CASRSGTEKLFF
TGTGCCAGCAGATCCGGGACAGAAAAACTGTTTTTT
>few|TRBJ2-2|-|TRBV11-2
CASSPVPGEATGELFF
TGTGCCAGCAGCCCAGTCCCAGGGGAGGCCACCGGGGAGCTGTTTTTT